A selection of T cell receptor beta chains follows, all from one sample in a study of blood T cell repertoires in COVID-19. The assay was immunoSEQ multiplex PCR, and TCRdb's table has in-frame clones only and misses some. The sample has 250,000 to 300,000 clones, 80% to 90% seen once. Source material: peripheral blood. The receptors stem from a woman aged 65 to 85 with COVID-19, enrolled during active disease. CDR3s include the opening cysteine and the closing phenylalanine or tryptophan. Some rows have no size entry. The others give once, few or many, or a class for an expanded clone.

v_gene,abundance,len,CDR3aa
TRBV12-5,.,16,CASGLVRAGPPQPQHF
TRBV2,.,15,CASSQLRVTNEKLFF
TRBV4-1,.,17,CASSPFIAGTGANEQFF
TRBV19,.,15,CASSAWGGVNQPQHF
TRBV29-1,.,14,CSVAQRRENTEAFF
TRBV11-2,once,12,CASSFSGQPQHF
TRBV19,.,14,CASSPGGSSYEQYF
TRBV7-2,.,16,CASSESRGPFGYGYTF
TRBV7-2,.,13,CASSPPGKYEQYF
TRBV12-5,.,16,CASGLVLGARTYGYTF
TRBV18,.,16,CASSPQGSSYNSPLHF